This TCR beta chain was retrieved from a study of T cell responses to AZD1222 COVID-19 vaccine. The study, taken as a whole, reports: Every sample of the repertoires postdated the peak T cell response. Most donors were white British and more were female, and clonal diversity was possibly underestimated.

Trimming pared 4 bases from V and 7 bases from J, leaving 13 bases between. Germline CDR1 KGHDR, CDR2 SFDVKD. The CDR3 totals 14 residues. As concerns this clone: Antigen unknown.

Repertoires were generated with immunoSEQ multiplex PCR, while TCRdb's copy carries only in-frame clones and drops some. The table records 100,000 to 150,000 clones, approximately 90% of them present only once. The source is an adult in good health. The material was peripheral blood, obtained on day 0 of AZD1222 vaccination. The chain carries TRBV24-1 and TRBJ2-1; tentatively, D is TRBD1 (6 bases). CDR3 residues: CATSETGSGNEQFF. For the CDR3, the DNA is TGTGCCACCAGTGAAACAGGGTCGGGTAATGAGCAGTTCTTC.